This T cell receptor beta chain derives from a study of T-cell reconstitution after alpha-beta-depleted transplantation in children. The TCRbeta library incorporated unique molecular identifiers. TCRdb used MiXCR to reprocess the PCR reads, holding one entry per CDR3 protein. The sample has 240,000 or so distinct CDR3 sequences, about 12% seen once; the top ten hold over 2.5%. CDR3 length equals 13 residues. Germline CDR1 SQVTM, CDR2 ANQGSEA. V dropped 3 bases and J dropped 5 bases, with 14 bases sitting between them. The chain is built from TRBV29-1 and TRBJ2-7, with a weak D call TRBD1 (6 bases). This clonotype was sampled from a human donor who donated a stem cell graft to a child with acute lymphoblastic leukemia. The source material was PBMCs from the stem cell graft donor, sampled from the stem cell graft. Written as DNA, the CDR3 is TGCAGCGTTGACGGACAGTCGAGCAACGAGCAGTACTTC. Translated, it gives CSVDGQSSNEQYF.